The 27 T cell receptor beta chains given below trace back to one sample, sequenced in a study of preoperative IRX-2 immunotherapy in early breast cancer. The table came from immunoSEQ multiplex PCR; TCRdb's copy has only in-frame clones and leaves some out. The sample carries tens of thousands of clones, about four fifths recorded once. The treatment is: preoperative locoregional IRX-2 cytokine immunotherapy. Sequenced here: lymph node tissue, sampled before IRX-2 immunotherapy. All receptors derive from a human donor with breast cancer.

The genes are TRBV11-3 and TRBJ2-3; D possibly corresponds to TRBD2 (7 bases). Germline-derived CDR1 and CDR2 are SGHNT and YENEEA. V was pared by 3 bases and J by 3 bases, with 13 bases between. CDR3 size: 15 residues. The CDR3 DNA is TGTGCCAGCAGCTTGGACGGGGGGCAGACAGATACGCAGTATTTT. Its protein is CASSLDGGQTDTQYF. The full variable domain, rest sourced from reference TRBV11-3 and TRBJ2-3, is EAGVVQSPRYKIIEKKQPVAFWCNPISGHNTLYWYLQNLGQGPELLIRYENEEAVDDSQLPKDRFSAERLKGVDSTLKIQPAELGDSAVYLCASSLDGGQTDTQYFGPGTRLTVL.

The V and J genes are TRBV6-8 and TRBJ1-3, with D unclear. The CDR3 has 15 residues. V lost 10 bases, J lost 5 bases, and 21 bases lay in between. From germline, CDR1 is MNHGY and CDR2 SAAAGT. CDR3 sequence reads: CAILSGPGLRNTIYF. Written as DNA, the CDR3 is TGTGCCATACTCTCAGGACCGGGCCTCAGAAACACCATATATTTT.

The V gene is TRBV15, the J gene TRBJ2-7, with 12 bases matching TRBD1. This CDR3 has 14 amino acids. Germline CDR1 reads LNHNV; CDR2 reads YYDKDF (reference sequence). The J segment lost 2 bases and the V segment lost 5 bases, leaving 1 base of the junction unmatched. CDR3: CATSWDRGPYEQYF. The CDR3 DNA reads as TGTGCCACCAGCTGGGACAGGGGGCCCTACGAGCAGTACTTC.

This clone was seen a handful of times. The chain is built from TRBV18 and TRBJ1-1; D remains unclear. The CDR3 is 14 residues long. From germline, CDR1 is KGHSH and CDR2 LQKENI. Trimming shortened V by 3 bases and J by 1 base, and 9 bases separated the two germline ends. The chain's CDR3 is CASSPFGKNTEAFF. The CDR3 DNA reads TGTGCCAGCTCACCCTTCGGTAAGAACACTGAAGCTTTCTTT.

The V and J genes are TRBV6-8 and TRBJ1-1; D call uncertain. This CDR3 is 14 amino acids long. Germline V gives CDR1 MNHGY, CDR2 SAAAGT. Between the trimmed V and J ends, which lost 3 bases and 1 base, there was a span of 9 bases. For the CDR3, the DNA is TGTGCCAGCAGTTATCAGCCGCGGAACACTGAAGCTTTCTTT. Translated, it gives CASSYQPRNTEAFF.

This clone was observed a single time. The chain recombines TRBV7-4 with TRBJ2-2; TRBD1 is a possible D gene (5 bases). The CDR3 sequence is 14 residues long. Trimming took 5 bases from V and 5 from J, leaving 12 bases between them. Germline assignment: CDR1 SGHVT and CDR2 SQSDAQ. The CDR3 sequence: CASSPNQGTGELFF. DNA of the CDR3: TGTGCCAGCAGCCCAAACCAGGGTACCGGGGAGCTGTTTTTT.

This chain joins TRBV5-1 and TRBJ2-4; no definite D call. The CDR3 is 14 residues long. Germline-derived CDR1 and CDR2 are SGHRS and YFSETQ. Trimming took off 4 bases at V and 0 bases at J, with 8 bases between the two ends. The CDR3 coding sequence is TGCGCCAGCAGCCAAACAGTAGCCAAAAACATTCAGTACTTC. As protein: CASSQTVAKNIQYF.

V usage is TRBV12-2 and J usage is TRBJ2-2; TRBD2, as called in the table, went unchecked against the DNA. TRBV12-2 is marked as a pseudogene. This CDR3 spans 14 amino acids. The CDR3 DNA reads TGTGCCAGTACTAGCGGGGGTGGGACCGGGGAGCTGTTTTTT. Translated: CASTSGGGTGELFF.

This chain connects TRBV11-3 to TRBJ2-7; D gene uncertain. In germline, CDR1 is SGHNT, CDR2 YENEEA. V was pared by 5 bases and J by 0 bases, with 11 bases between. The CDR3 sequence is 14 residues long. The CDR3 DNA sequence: TGTGCCAGCAGCCCCGCCCCGAGCTCCTACGAGCAGTACTTC. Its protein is CASSPAPSSYEQYF.

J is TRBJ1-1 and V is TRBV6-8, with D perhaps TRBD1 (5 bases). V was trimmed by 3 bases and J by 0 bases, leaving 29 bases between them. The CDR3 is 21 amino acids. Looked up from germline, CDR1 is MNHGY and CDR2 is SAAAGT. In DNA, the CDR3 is TGTGCCAGCAGTTATACCCCGCTCCATCGAGGGATGGGGACTATGAACACTGAAGCTTTCTTT. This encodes CASSYTPLHRGMGTMNTEAFF.

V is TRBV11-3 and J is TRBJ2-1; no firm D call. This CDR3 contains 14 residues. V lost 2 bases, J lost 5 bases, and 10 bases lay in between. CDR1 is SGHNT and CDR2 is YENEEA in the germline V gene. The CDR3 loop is CASSLSRQNNEQFF. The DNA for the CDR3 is TGTGCCAGCAGCTTAAGTCGGCAGAACAATGAGCAGTTCTTC.

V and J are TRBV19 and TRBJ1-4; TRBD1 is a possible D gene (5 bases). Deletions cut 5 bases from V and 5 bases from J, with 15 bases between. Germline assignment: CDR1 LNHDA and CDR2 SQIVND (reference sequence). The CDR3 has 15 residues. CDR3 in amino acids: CASSAIRDGNEKLFF. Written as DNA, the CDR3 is TGTGCCAGTAGTGCCATCCGGGACGGGAATGAAAAACTGTTTTTT. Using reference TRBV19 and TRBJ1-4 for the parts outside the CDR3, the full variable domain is DGGITQSPKYLFRKEGQNVTLSCEQNLNHDAMYWYRQDPGQGLRLIYYSQIVNDFQKGDIAEGYSVSREKKESFPLTVTSAQKNPTAFYLCASSAIRDGNEKLFFGSGTQLSVL.

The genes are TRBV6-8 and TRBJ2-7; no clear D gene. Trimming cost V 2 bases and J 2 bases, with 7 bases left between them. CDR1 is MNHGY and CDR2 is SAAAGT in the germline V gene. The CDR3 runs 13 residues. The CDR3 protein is CASSYLETYEQYF. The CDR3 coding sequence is TGTGCCAGCAGTTACCTCGAGACCTACGAGCAGTACTTC.

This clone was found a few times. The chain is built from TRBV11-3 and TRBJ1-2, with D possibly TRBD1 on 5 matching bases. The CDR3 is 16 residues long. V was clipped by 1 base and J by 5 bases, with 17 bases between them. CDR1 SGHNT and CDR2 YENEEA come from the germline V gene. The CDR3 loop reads CASSLGWTQNLYGYTF. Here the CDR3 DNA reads TGTGCCAGCAGCTTAGGGTGGACACAGAATCTTTATGGCTACACCTTC.

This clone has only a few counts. The CDR3 region is CATSKDLGQYVTIYF. CDR3 bases: TGTGCCACCAGTAAGGATCTGGGACAGTACGTCACCATATATTTT. The gene calls are TRBV15 and TRBJ1-3; 7 nucleotides align to TRBD1. V gave up 6 bases and J gave up 9 bases; unmatched junction bases: 14. Germline loops: CDR1 LNHNV, CDR2 YYDKDF (reference sequence). CDR3 length: 15 residues.

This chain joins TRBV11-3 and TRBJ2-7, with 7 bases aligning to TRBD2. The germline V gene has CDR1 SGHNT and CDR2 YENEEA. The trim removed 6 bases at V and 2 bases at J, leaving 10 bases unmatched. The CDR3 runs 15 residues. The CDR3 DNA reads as TGTGCCAGCAGTAGGGAGGGGTTCCAAACCTACGAGCAGTACTTC. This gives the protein CASSREGFQTYEQYF. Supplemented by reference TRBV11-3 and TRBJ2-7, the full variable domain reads EAGVVQSPRYKIIEKKQPVAFWCNPISGHNTLYWYLQNLGQGPELLIRYENEEAVDDSQLPKDRFSAERLKGVDSTLKIQPAELGDSAVYLCASSREGFQTYEQYFGPGTRLTVT.

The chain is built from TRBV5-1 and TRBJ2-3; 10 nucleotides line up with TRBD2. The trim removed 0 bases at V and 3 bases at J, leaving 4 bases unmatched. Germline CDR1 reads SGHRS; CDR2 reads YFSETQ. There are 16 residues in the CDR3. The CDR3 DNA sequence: TGCGCCAGCAGCTTGGCCGAACTAGCGGGGACAGATACGCAGTATTTT. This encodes CASSLAELAGTDTQYF.

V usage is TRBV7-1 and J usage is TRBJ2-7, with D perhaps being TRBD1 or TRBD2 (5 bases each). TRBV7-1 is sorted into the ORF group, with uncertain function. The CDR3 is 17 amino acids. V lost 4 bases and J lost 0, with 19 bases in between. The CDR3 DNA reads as TGTGCCAGCAGCTTATTATTGGGGACCGAGAGCTCCTACGAGCAGTACTTC. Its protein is CASSLLLGTESSYEQYF.

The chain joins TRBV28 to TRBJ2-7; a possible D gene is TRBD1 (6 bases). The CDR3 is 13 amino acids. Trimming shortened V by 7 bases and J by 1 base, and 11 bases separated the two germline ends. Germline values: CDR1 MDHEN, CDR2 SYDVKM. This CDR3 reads CASIPGQSYEQYF. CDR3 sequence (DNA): TGTGCCAGCATTCCCGGACAGTCCTACGAGCAGTACTTC.

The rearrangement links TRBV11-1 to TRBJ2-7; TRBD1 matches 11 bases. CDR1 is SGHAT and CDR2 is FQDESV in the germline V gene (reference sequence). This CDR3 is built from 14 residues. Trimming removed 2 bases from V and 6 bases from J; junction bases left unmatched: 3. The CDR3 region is CASSLTDRGREQYF. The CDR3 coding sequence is TGTGCCAGCAGCTTAACGGACAGGGGGCGCGAGCAGTACTTC.

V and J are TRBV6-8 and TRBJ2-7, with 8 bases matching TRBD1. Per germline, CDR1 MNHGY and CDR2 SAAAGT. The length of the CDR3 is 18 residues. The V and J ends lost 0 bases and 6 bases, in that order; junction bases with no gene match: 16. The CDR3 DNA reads TGTGCCAGCAGTTACTCCCCGGACAGGGCGTTTCTTGGTTTCGAGCAGTACTTC. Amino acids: CASSYSPDRAFLGFEQYF.

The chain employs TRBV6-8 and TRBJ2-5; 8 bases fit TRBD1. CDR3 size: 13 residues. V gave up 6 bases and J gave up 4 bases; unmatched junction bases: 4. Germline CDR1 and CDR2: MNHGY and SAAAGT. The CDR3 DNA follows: TGTGCCAGCAGCCGCACAGGGGGAGAGACCCAGTACTTC. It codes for CASSRTGGETQYF.

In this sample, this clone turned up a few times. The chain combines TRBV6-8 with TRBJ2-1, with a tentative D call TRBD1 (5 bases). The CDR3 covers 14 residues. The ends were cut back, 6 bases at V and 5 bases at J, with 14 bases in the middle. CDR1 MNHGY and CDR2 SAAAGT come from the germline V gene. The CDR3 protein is CASSNLDRDNEQFF. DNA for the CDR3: TGTGCCAGCAGCAACCTAGACAGAGACAATGAGCAGTTCTTC.

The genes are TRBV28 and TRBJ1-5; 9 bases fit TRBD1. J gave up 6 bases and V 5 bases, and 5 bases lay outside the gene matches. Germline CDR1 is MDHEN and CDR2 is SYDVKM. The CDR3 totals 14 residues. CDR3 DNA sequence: TGTGCCAGCAGTCGGACAGGGGTTTCTCAGCCCCAGCATTTT. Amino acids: CASSRTGVSQPQHF.

The CDR3 reads CASSYGGGVSYYGYTF. As DNA, the CDR3 is TGTGCCAGCAGTTACGGGGGGGGAGTAAGTTACTATGGCTACACCTTC. The chain carries TRBV6-8 and TRBJ1-2; D perhaps matches TRBD1 (5 bases). The length of the CDR3 is 16 residues. The V gene's germline CDR1 is MNHGY and CDR2 SAAAGT. V lost 2 bases to trimming and J lost 3 bases, with 16 bases between them.

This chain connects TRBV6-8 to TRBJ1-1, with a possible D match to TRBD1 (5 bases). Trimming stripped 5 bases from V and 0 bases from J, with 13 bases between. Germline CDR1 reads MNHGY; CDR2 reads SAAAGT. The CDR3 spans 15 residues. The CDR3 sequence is CASSVSGFMNTEAFF. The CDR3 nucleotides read TGTGCCAGCAGTGTTTCAGGGTTCATGAACACTGAAGCTTTCTTT.

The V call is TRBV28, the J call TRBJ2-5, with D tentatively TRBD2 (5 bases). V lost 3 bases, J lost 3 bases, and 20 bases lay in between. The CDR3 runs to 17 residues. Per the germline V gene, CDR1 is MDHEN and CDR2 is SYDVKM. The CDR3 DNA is TGTGCCAGCAGTTTTGGGTCAATTTACTCGGGGAAAGAGACCCAGTACTTC. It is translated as CASSFGSIYSGKETQYF.